The T cell receptor beta chain under discussion was sequenced for a study of blood T cell repertoires in COVID-19. Method: immunoSEQ multiplex PCR; TCRdb's copy keeps in-frame clones and lacks some. The data show 30,000 to 40,000 clones, just under 85% seen once. The CDR3 is made up of 11 amino acids. Trimming left V 2 bases short and J 6 bases short, with 5 bases between. Germline-derived CDR1 and CDR2 are MNHEY and SVGAGI. The source of this sequence is a middle-aged man with active COVID-19. J is TRBJ2-7 and V is TRBV6-5; D is ambiguous. What was sequenced was peripheral blood. The CDR3 DNA reads TGTGCCAGCAGTTACCCTCCCGAGCAGTACTTC. Translated, it gives CASSYPPEQYF.